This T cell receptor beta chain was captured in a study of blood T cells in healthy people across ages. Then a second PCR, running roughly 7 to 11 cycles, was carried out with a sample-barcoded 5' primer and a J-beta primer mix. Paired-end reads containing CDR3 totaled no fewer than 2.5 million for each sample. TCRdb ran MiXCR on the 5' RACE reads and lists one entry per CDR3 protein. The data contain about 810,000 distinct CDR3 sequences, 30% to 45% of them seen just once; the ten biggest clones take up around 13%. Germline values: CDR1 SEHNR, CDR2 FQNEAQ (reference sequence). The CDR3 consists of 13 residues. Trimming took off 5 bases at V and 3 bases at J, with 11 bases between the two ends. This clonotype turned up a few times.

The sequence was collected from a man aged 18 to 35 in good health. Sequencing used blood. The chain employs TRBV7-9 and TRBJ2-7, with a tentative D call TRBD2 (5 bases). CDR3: CASSPTRDYEQYF. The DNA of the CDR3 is TGTGCCAGCAGCCCTACGAGGGACTACGAGCAGTACTTC.